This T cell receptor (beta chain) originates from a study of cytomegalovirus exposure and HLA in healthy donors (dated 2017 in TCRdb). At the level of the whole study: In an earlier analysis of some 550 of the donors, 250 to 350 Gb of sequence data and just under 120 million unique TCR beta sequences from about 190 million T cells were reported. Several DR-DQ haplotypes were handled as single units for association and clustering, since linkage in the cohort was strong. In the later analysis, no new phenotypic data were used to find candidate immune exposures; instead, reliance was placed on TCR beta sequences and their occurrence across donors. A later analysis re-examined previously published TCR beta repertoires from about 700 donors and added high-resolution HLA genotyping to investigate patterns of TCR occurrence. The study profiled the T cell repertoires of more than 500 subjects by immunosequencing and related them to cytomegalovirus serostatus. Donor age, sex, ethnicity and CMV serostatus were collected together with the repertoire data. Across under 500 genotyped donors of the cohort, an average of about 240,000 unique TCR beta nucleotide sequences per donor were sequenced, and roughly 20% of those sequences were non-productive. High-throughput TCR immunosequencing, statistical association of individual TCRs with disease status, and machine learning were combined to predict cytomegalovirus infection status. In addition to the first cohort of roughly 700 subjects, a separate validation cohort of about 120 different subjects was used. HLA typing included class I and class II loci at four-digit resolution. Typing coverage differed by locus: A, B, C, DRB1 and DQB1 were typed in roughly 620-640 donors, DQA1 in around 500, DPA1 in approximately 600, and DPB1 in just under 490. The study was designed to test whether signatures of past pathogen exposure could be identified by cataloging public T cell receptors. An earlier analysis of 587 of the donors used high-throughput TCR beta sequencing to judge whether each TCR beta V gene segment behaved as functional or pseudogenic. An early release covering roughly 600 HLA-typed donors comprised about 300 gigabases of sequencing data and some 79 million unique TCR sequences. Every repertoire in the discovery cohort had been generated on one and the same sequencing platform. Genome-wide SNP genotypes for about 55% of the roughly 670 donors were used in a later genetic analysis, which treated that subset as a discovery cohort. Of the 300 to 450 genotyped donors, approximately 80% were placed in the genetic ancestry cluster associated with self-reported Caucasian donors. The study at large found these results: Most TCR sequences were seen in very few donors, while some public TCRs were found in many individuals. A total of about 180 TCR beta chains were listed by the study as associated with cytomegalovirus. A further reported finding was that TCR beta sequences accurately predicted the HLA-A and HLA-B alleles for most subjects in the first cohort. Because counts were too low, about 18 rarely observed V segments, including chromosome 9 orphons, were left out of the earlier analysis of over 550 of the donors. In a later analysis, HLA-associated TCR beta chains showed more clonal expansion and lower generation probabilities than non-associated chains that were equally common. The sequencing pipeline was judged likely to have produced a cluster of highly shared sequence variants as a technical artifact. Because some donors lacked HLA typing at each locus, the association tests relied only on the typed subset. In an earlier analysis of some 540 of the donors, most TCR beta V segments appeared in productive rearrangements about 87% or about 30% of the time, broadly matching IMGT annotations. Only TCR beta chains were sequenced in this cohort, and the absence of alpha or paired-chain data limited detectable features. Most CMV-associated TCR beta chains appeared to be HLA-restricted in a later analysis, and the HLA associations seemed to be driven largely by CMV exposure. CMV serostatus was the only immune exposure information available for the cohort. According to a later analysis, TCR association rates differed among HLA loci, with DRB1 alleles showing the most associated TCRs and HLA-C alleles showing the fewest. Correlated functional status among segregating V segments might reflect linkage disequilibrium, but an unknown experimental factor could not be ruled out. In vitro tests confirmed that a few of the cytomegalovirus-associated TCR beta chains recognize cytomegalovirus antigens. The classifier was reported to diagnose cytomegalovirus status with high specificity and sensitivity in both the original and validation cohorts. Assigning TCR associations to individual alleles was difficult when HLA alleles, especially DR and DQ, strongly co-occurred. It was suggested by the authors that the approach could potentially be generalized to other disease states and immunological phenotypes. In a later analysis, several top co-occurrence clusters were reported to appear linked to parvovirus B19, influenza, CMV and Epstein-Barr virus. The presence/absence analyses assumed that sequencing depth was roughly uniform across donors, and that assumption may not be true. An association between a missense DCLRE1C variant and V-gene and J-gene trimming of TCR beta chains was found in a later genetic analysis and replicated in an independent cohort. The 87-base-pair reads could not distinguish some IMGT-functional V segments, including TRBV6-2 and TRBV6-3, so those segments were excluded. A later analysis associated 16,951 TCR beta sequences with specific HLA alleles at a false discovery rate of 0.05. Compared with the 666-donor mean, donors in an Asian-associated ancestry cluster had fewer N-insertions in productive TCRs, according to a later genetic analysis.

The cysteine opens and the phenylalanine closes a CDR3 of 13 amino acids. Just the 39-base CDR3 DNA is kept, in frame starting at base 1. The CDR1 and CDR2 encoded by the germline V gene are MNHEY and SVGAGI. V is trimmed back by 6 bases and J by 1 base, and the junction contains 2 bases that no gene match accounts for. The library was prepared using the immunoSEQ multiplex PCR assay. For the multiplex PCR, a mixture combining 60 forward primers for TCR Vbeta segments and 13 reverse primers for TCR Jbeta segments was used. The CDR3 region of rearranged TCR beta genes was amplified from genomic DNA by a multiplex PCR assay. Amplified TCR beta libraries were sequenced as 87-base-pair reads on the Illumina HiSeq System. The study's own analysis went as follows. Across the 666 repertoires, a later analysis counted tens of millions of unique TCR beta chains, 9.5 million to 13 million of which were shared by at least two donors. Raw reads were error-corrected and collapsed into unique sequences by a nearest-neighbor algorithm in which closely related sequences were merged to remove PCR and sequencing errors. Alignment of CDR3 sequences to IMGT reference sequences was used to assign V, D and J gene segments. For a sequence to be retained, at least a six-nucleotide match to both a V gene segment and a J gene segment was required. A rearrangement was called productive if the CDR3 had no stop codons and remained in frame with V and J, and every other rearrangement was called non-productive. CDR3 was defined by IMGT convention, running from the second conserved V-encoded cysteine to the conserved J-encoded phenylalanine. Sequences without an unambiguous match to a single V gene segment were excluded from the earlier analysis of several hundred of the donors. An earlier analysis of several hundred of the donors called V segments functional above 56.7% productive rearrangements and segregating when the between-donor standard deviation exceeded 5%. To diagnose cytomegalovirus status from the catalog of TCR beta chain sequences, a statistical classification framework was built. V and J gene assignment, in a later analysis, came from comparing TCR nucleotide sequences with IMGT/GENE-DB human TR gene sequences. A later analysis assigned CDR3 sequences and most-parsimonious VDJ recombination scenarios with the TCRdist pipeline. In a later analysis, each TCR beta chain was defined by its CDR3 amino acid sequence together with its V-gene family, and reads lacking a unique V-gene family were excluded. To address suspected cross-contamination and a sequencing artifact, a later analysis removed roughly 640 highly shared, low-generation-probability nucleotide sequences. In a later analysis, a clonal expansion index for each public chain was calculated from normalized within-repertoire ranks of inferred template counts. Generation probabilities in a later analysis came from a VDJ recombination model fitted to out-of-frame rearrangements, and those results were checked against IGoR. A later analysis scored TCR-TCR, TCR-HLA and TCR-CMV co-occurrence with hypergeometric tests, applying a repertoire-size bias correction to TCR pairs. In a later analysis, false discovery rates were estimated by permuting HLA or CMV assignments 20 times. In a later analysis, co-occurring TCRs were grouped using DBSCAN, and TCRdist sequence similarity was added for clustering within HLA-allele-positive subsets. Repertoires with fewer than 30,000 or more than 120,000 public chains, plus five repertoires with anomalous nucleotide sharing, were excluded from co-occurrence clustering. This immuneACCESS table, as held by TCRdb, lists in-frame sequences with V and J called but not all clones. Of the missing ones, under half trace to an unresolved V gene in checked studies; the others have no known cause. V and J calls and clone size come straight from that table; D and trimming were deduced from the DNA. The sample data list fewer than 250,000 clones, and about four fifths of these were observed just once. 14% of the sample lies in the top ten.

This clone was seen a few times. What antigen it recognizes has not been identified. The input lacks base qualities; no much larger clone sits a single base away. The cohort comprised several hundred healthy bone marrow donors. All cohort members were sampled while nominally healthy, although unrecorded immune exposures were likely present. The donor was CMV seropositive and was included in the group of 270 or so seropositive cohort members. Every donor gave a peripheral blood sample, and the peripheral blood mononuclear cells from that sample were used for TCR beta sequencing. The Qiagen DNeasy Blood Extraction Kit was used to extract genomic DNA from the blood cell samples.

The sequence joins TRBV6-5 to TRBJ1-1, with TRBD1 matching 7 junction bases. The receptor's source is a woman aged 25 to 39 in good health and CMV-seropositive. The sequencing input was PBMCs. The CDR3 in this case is CASRPGGNTEAFF. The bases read TGTGCCAGCAGGCCAGGGGGGAACACTGAAGCTTTCTTT.